A selection of T cell receptor beta chains follows, all from one sample in a study of radiotherapy plus CTLA-4 blockade in lung cancer. Repertoires were generated with immunoSEQ multiplex PCR, while TCRdb's copy carries only in-frame clones and drops some. The sample has some 43,000 clones, approximately 85% seen once; the top ten hold approximately 3.4%. The sample was peripheral blood, taken from a patient treated with radiotherapy plus ipilimumab. The source of these receptors is a human donor with non-small cell lung cancer who had stable disease on radiotherapy plus ipilimumab. The CDR3 runs from the conserved cysteine through the conserved F or W. The order of the fields is CDR3 DNA, CDR3 protein, D gene, clone size, CDR3 length, J gene, V gene. The D gene is left open where the match is weak. Expanded clones are given a class, and other clones once, few, many or no size at all.

TGTGCCAGCAGTGAAATCGGGAAACCCTACGAGCAGTACTTC,CASSEIGKPYEQYF,-,-,14,TRBJ2-7,TRBV2
TGTGCCTGGAACCCCAGCTCTGGAAACACCATATATTTT,CAWNPSSGNTIYF,-,few,13,TRBJ1-3,TRBV30
TGCGCCAGCAGCTTGAGTCAGGGGTCGTACGAGCAGTACTTC,CASSLSQGSYEQYF,-,-,14,TRBJ2-7,TRBV5-1
TGTGCCAGCAGCTTAGGGGACAGGCCCTTTAGCTCCTACAATGAGCAGTTCTTC,CASSLGDRPFSSYNEQFF,TRBD1,-,18,TRBJ2-1,TRBV7-9
TGTGCCAGCAGCCCAAGCCCCGGGACTAGCGTTCATACTGAGCAGTTCTTC,CASSPSPGTSVHTEQFF,TRBD2,-,17,TRBJ2-1,TRBV28
TGTGCCAGCAGTCCCGGACAGCGACGTACTGAAGCTTTCTTT,CASSPGQRRTEAFF,-,-,14,TRBJ1-1,TRBV28
TGTGCCAGCAGTGAATACAGGGGCCCGGGTACCTACTACGAGCAGTACTTC,CASSEYRGPGTYYEQYF,TRBD1,-,17,TRBJ2-7,TRBV2
TGTGCCAGCAGCCCAACTAGCGGGAGGGCCGACGAGCAGTACTTC,CASSPTSGRADEQYF,TRBD2,-,15,TRBJ2-7,TRBV7-2
TGCGCCAGCAGCCAAGGTGGAGGGGGGGTGCGGTTCTTC,CASSQGGGGVRFF,-,-,13,TRBJ2-1,TRBV4-3
TGTGCCAGCAGCACAGGAATGGCGGACTCCTACAATGAGCAGTTCTTC,CASSTGMADSYNEQFF,-,-,16,TRBJ2-1,TRBV11-3
TGTGCCAGCAGCTTAGTTGATCTAGCGGGGGCACAAGAGACCCAGTACTTC,CASSLVDLAGAQETQYF,TRBD2,once,17,TRBJ2-5,TRBV11-2
TGTGCCAGCAGCCCTCAATCGGACGCGGGACAGGGAAACACTGAAGCTTTCTTT,CASSPQSDAGQGNTEAFF,-,-,18,TRBJ1-1,TRBV21-1
TGTGCCAGCAGCTTGTTAGACAGGGGGGTCTACGAGCAGTACTTC,CASSLLDRGVYEQYF,TRBD1,-,15,TRBJ2-7,TRBV7-2
TGTGCCAGCAGCTTAGGGGGAGGGAACACTGAAGCTTTCTTT,CASSLGGGNTEAFF,-,-,14,TRBJ1-1,TRBV11-2
TGTGCCAGCAGTTCCCTGGGGCGCCCGAACACCGGGGAGCTGTTTTTT,CASSSLGRPNTGELFF,-,-,16,TRBJ2-2,TRBV6-6
TGTGCCAGCAGCGTATCGGAACAGTACGAGCAGTACTTC,CASSVSEQYEQYF,-,-,13,TRBJ2-7,TRBV9
TGTGCCAGCAGTGAGACTAGCGGGAGCTCCTACGAGCAGTACTTC,CASSETSGSSYEQYF,TRBD2,-,15,TRBJ2-7,TRBV25-1
TGCGCCAGCAGCTTGGGGGCCCGGGACTTCCCCTACAATGAGCAGTTCTTC,CASSLGARDFPYNEQFF,-,once,17,TRBJ2-1,TRBV5-1